This T cell receptor (beta chain) was found in a study of regulatory T cells in long-lasting Graves disease. The authors built TCR beta libraries using iRepertoire HTBI primers and Arm-PCR of CDR3 regions. TCRdb passed the multiplex PCR reads through MiXCR, listing each CDR3 protein once. Among 450,000 or so distinct CDR3 sequences listed, around 20% were seen once. Study findings and constraints: Because few samples were included, accuracy may have been lower. Graves' patients with persistent disease showed TCR diversity lower than patients newly diagnosed.

The time point was: persistent/refractory GD, antithyroid drugs over 5 years with positive TRAb. From RNA extracted from PBMCs, the TCR library was made. This clonotype was seen repeatedly, ten times or more. Its antigen is not identified. Sequences were derived from peripheral blood mononuclear cells (PBMCs), sampled when the disease was refractory, from a patient treated with antithyroid drugs. The clonotype was recovered from a female donor with Graves disease.

In DNA, the CDR3 is TGTGCCAGCAGTTTGGAGTCAGGGGTGGCCGGGGAGCTGTTTTTT. Translated, it gives CASSLESGVAGELFF. This chain uses TRBV28 with TRBJ2-2; a weak D match, TRBD1 (6 bases). The CDR3 totals 15 residues. The V end was cut by 3 bases, the J end by 6 bases, with 14 bases between. From germline, CDR1 is MDHEN and CDR2 SYDVKM.